This TCR beta chain was identified during a study of identical twins. Findings and limits, study-wide: In drawing conclusions, the study used cross-sectional statistical analysis and did not follow the same donors.

Only a few counts were recorded for this clonotype. Its antigen remains unidentified. V was clipped by 6 bases and J by 2 bases; unmatched bases: 1. This CDR3 region has 14 residues. CDR1 is SQVTM, CDR2 ANQGSEA, per germline. TCRdb re-called the 5' RACE reads through MiXCR, storing one row per CDR3 protein. The repertoire has some 790,000 distinct CDR3 sequences, about 20% of them found once; the top ten carry under 15%. The sample was also reused in another study, on T cells expressing NK-cell markers.

This rearrangement joins TRBV29-1 to TRBJ2-3, with 14 bases aligning to TRBD2. The receptor was isolated from a woman aged 18-35 years in good health. Sequenced: PBMCs. The CDR3 loop is CSVGLAGVTDTQYF. CDR3 DNA sequence: TGCAGCGTGGGACTAGCGGGAGTCACAGATACGCAGTATTTT.